This T cell receptor beta chain was profiled in a study of glioma-infiltrating T cells after dendritic cell vaccination. This table comes from immunoSEQ multiplex PCR, and its TCRdb copy is limited to in-frame clones, with some not included. Of about 92,000 clones in the sample, about nine tenths were seen once. V was cut by 5 bases and J by 6 bases, with 23 bases left in between. Germline V gene lookup returns CDR1 SGHDN and CDR2 FVKESK. The CDR3 has 17 residues. The rearrangement joins TRBV14 to TRBJ2-1; a weak D match, TRBD2 (6 bases). The TCR comes from a human donor with glioblastoma. This specimen consisted of blood, obtained before dendritic cell vaccination. The CDR3 DNA reads as TGTGCCAGCAGCTACCGAAAGGCGCTAGGGAGGAGCAATGAGCAGTTCTTC. Its protein is CASSYRKALGRSNEQFF. Using reference TRBV14 and TRBJ2-1 for the parts outside the CDR3, the full variable domain is EAGVTQFPSHSVIEKGQTVTLRCDPISGHDNLYWYRRVMGKEIKFLLHFVKESKQDESGMPNNRFLAERTGGTYSTLKVQPAELEDSGVYFCASSYRKALGRSNEQFFGPGTRLTVL.